Below, one T cell receptor (beta chain) is given with its context. Its antigen is still unknown. These data come from a study of shared clonotypes between healthy human individuals. Points from the study as a whole: Incompleteness in sorted-subset sequencing, despite large depth, was shown by rarefaction. A limitation of the genetic and exposure-history diversity represented arose from few donors.

Original handling: Filtering differed because ImmunoSEQ produced junction-only sequences that carried no quality scores. Only in-frame clones appear in the TCRdb table, and some are missing; sequencing was by immunoSEQ multiplex PCR. V, J and clone size derive from that table, while D and trimming were established from the DNA sequence. The sample has roughly 500,000 clones, 90% to 96% seen once. The sample taken for sequencing was naive CD4+ T cells sorted from blood. Specified subset: CD45RA+ positively selected. The receptor comes from a woman under 40 in good health.

DNA of the CDR3: TGTGCCAGCAGCTTAGGCTTAGTCAGGGACACGGACACCGGGGAGCTGTTTTTT. This codes for CASSLGLVRDTDTGELFF. This sequence joins TRBV7-9 and TRBJ2-2; a possible D gene is TRBD1 (6 bases). Germline V gives CDR1 SEHNR, CDR2 FQNEAQ (reference sequence). Trimming took 1 base from V and 3 from J, leaving 18 bases between them. The CDR3 has 18 amino acids.